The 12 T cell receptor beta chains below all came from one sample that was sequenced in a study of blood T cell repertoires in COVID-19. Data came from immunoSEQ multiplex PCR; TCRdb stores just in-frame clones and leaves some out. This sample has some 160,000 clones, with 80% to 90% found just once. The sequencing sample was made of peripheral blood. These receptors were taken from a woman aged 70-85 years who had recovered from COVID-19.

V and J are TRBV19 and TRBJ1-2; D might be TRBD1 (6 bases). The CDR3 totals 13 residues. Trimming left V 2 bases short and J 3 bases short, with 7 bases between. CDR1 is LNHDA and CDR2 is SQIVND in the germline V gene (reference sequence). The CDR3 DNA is TGTGCCAGTAGTATAAACAGGGACTATGGCTACACCTTC. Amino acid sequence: CASSINRDYGYTF.

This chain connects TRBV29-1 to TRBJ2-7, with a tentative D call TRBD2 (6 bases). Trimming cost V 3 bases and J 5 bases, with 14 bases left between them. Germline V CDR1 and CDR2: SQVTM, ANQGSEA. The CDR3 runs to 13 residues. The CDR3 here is CSVDSGRRNEQYF. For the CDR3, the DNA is TGCAGCGTTGATTCGGGGAGGAGGAACGAGCAGTACTTC.

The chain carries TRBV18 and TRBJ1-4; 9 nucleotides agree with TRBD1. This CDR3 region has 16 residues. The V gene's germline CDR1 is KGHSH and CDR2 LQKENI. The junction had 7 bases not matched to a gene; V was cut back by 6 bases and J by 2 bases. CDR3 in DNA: TGTGCCAGCTCTCTCACAGGGGGCTTTACTAATGAAAAACTGTTTTTT. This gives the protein CASSLTGGFTNEKLFF.

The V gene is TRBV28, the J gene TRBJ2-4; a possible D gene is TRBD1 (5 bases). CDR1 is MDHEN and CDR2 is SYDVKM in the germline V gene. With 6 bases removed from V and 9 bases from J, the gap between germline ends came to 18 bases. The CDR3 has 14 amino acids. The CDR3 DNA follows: TGTGCCAGCAGCCCAAGGGCAGGGTGGGCCATTCAGTACTTC. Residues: CASSPRAGWAIQYF.

This CDR3 is CSVGAGGRYGYTF. The CDR3 DNA reads as TGCAGCGTTGGGGCAGGGGGAAGGTATGGCTACACCTTC. The chain links TRBV29-1 to TRBJ1-2, with 7 bases matching TRBD1. CDR3 size: 13 residues. Germline V gene sequence: CDR1 SQVTM, CDR2 ANQGSEA. With V trimmed by 4 bases and J by 5 bases, 7 bases remained unmatched.

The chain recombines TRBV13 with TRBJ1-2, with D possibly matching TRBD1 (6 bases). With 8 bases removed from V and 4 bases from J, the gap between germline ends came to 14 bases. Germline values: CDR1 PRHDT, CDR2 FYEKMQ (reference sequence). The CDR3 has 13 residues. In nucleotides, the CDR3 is TGTGCCAGCTCCCTGGGGGCCGGCTATGGCTACACCTTC. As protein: CASSLGAGYGYTF.

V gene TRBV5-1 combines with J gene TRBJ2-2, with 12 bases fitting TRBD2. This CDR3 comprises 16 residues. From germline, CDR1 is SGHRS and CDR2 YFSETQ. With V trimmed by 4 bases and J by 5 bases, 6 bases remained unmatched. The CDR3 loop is CASSRLAGVETGELFF. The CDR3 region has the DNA TGCGCCAGCAGCCGACTAGCGGGAGTAGAGACCGGGGAGCTGTTTTTT.

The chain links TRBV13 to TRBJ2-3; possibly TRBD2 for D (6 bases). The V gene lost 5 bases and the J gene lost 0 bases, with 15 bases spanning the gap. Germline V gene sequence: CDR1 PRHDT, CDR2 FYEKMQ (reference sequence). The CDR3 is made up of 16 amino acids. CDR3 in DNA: TGTGCCAGCAGCCCCCGGGCGGGACCTAGCACAGATACGCAGTATTTT. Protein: CASSPRAGPSTDTQYF.

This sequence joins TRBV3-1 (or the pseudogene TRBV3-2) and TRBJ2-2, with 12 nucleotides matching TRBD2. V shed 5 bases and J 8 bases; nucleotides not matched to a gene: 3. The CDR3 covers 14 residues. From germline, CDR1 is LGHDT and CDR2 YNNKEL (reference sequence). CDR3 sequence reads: CASSASGRVGELFF. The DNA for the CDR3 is TGTGCCAGCAGCGCTAGCGGGAGGGTTGGGGAGCTGTTTTTT.

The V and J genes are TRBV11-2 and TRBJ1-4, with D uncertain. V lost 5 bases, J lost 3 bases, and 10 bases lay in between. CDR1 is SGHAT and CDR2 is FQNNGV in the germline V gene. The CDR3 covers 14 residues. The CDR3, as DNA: TGTGCCAGCAGCGCGGAGGGAGCTAATGAAAAACTGTTTTTT. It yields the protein CASSAEGANEKLFF.

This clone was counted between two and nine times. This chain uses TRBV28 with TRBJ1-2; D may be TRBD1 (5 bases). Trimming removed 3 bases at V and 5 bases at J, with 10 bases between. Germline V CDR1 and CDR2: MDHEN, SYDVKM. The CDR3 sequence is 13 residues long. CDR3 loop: CASSLPGMYGYTF. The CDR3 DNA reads TGTGCCAGCAGTTTGCCAGGGATGTATGGCTACACCTTC.

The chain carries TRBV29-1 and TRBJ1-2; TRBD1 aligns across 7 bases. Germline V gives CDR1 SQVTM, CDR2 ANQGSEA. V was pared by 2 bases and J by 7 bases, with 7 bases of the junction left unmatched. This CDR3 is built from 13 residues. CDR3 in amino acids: CSVERQGERGYTF. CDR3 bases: TGCAGCGTTGAAAGGCAGGGGGAACGTGGCTACACCTTC.